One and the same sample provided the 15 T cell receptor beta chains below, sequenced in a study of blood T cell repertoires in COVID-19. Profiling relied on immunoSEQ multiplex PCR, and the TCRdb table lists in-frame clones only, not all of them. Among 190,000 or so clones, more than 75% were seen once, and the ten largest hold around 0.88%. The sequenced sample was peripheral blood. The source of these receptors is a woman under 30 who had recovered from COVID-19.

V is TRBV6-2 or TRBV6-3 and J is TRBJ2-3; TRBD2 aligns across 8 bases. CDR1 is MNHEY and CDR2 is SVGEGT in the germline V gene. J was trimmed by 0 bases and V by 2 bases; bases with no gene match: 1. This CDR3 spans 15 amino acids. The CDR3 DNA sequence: TGTGCCAGCAGTTACGCGGGAGGCAGCACAGATACGCAGTATTTT. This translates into CASSYAGGSTDTQYF.

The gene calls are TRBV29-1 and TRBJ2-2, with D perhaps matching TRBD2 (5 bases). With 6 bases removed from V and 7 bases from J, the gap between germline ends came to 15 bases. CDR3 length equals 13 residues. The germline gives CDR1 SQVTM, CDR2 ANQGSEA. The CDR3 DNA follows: TGCAGCGTCAACACGGGGAGTGGCGGGGAGCTGTTTTTT. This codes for CSVNTGSGGELFF.

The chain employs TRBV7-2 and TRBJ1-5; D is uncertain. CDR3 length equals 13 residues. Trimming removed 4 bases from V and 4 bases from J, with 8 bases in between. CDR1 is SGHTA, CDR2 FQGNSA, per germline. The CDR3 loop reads CASSSEVNQPQHF. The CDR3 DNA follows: TGTGCCAGCAGCTCAGAGGTTAATCAGCCCCAGCATTTT.

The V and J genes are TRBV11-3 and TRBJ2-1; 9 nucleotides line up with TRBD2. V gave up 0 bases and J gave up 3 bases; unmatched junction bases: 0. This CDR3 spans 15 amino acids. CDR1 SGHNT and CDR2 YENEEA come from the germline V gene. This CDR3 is CASSLDSGSYNEQFF. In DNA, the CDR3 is TGTGCCAGCAGCTTAGATAGCGGGAGCTACAATGAGCAGTTCTTC.

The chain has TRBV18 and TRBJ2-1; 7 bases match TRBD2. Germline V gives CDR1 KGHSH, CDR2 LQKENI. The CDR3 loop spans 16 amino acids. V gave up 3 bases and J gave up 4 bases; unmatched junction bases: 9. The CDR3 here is CASSPTFGGSYNEQFF. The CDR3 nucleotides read TGTGCCAGCTCACCTACTTTCGGGGGGTCTTACAATGAGCAGTTCTTC.

CDR3 in amino acids: CSVEGEYQETQYF. As DNA, the CDR3 is TGCAGCGTTGAAGGGGAGTACCAAGAGACCCAGTACTTC. This chain uses TRBV29-1 with TRBJ2-5; D might be TRBD2 (5 bases). The CDR3 spans 13 residues. The V and J ends lost 1 base and 0 bases respectively, with 6 bases between them. Germline V lookup: CDR1 SQVTM, CDR2 ANQGSEA.

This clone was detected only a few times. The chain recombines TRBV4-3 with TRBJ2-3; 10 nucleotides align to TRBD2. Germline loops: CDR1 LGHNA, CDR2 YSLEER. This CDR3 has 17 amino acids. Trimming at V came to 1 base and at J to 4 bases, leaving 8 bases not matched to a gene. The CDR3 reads CASSQASSAGGSDTQYF. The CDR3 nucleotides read TGCGCCAGCAGCCAAGCGTCCTCAGCGGGAGGGTCAGATACGCAGTATTTT.

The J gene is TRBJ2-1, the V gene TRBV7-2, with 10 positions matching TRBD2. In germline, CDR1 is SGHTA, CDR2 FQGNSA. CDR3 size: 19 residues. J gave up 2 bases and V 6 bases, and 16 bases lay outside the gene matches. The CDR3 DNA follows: TGTGCCAGCAGTTCACCGTCAAAGCAGCGGGGGGGACCCTACAATGAGCAGTTCTTC. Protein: CASSSPSKQRGGPYNEQFF. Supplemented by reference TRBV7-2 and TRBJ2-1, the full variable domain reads GAGVSQSPSNKVTEKGKDVELRCDPISGHTALYWYRQSLGQGLEFLIYFQGNSAPDKSGLPSDRFSAERTGGSVSTLTIQRTQQEDSAVYLCASSSPSKQRGGPYNEQFFGPGTRLTVL.

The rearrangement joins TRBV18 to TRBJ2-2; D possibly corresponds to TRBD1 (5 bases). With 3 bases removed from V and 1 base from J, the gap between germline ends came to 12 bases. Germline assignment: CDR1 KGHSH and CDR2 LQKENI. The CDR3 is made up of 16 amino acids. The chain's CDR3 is CASSPFQGKNTGELFF. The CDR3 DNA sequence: TGTGCCAGCTCACCCTTCCAGGGCAAGAACACCGGGGAGCTGTTTTTT. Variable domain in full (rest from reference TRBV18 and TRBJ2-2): NAGVMQNPRHLVRRRGQEARLRCSPMKGHSHVYWYRQLPEEGLKFMVYLQKENIIDESGMPKERFSAEFPKEGPSILRIQQVVRGDSAAYFCASSPFQGKNTGELFFGEGSRLTVL.

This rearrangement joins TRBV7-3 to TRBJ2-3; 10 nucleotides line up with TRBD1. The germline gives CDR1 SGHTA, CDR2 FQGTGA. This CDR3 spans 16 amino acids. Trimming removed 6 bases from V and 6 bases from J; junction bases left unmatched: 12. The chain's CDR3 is CASSPPGTGDEDTQYF. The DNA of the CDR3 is TGTGCCAGCAGTCCTCCGGGGACAGGGGATGAGGATACGCAGTATTTT.

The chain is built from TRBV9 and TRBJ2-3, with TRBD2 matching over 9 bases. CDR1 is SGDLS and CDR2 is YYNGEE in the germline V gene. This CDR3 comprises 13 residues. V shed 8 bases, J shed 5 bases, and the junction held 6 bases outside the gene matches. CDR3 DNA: TGTGCCAGTGCGGGGGGGCAGGGAGATACGCAGTATTTT. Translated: CASAGGQGDTQYF.

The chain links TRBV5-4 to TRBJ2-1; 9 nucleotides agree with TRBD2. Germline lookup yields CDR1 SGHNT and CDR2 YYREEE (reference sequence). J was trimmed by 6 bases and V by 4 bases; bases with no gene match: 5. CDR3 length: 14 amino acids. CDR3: CASSNSGSFNEQFF. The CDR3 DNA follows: TGTGCCAGCAGCAATAGCGGGAGTTTCAATGAGCAGTTCTTC.

The DNA for the CDR3 is TGCGCCAGCAGCCCGCGAGAGACAGGAACGCATCTAACTAATGAAAAACTGTTTTTT. Translated: CASSPRETGTHLTNEKLFF. The gene calls are TRBV4-1 and TRBJ1-4; maybe TRBD1 (6 bases). Trimming cost V 4 bases and J 1 base, with 22 bases left between them. Germline V gives CDR1 MGHRA, CDR2 YSYEKL. The CDR3 contains 19 residues.

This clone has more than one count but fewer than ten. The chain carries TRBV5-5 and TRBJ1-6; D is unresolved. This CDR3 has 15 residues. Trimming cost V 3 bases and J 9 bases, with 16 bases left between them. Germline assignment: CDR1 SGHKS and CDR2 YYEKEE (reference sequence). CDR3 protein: CASSSPGLGGSPLHF. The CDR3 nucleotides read TGTGCCAGCAGCTCCCCCGGGTTAGGCGGTTCACCCCTCCACTTT.

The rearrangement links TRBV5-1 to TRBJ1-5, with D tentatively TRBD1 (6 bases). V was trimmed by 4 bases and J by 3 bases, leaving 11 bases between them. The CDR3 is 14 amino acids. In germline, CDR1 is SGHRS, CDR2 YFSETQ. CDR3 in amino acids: CASSPGTPNQPQHF. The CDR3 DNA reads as TGCGCCAGCAGCCCCGGGACACCCAATCAGCCCCAGCATTTT.